This is a list of T cell receptor beta chains from one sample in a study of T cells expressing NK-cell markers. One entry per CDR3 protein, without DNA, is what TCRdb gives after re-calling the 5' RACE reads. This table lists 350,000 to 450,000 distinct CDR3 sequences. Source material: blood T cells: a sorted CD56 or NKG2C T cell subset, CD4+ or CD8+ T cells, or bulk PBMC T cells (not recorded which). The source of these receptors is a man aged 18 to 69 in good health. Both conserved end residues are part of each CDR3.

v_call	j_call	cdr3_aa
TRBV6-1	TRBJ2-2	CASSDPGGINTGELFF
TRBV20-1	TRBJ1-5	CSARRGQGDQPQHF
TRBV5-5	TRBJ1-1	CASSPWTVTEAFF
TRBV5-1	TRBJ2-2	CASIIVPGTANTGELFF
TRBV19	TRBJ2-4	CASSRRTSGGLGNIQYF
TRBV4-2	TRBJ2-7	CASSQKGDTRYEQYF
TRBV5-1	TRBJ2-3	CASSSTGPGNTQYF
TRBV7-8	TRBJ2-5	CASSPGKMAGGVETQYF
TRBV19	TRBJ1-6	CASSLTFTGNSPLHF
TRBV12-3/TRBV12-4	TRBJ2-7	CASSLAPGVFREQYF
TRBV3-1	TRBJ2-7	CASSPLRAGSYEQYF
TRBV27	TRBJ2-2	CASRRTSGGAHGELFF
TRBV18	TRBJ2-2	CASSEEQGTPTTGELFF
TRBV19	TRBJ2-1	CASRPGGRGLGNEQFF
TRBV7-2	TRBJ2-4	CASSLGSGIAKNIQYF
TRBV20-1	TRBJ2-7	CSARGWTSGGVSYEQYF
TRBV3-1	TRBJ2-3	CASSSGQFTQYF
TRBV7-3	TRBJ2-7	CASSPTGTSTYEQYF
TRBV4-2	TRBJ2-1	CASSQARRSGDNEQFF
TRBV7-9	TRBJ2-2	CASSLAGQPYTGELFF
TRBV7-7	TRBJ2-7	CASSTRTGSEQYF
TRBV6-1	TRBJ1-2	CASSPQGKGGYTF
TRBV5-1	TRBJ2-2	CASSTGTGPTGELFF
TRBV7-8	TRBJ2-7	CASRSLAMVKEQYF
TRBV28	TRBJ2-6	CASSSLGQGAPGANVLTF
TRBV5-6	TRBJ2-2	CASSSGLAGKRRDTGELFF
TRBV6-1	TRBJ2-5	CASRPSRGVQETQYF
TRBV7-2	TRBJ2-1	CASSYRTSGGMHNEQFF
TRBV3-1	TRBJ2-3	CASSRVGLAGGPSTDTQYF
TRBV20-1	TRBJ2-7	CSAKSRGEQYF
TRBV11-2	TRBJ2-7	CASSRIDRAYEQYF
TRBV12-3/TRBV12-4	TRBJ2-1	CADTDRRRGLTSYNEQFF
TRBV28	TRBJ2-6	CASRAGANVLTF